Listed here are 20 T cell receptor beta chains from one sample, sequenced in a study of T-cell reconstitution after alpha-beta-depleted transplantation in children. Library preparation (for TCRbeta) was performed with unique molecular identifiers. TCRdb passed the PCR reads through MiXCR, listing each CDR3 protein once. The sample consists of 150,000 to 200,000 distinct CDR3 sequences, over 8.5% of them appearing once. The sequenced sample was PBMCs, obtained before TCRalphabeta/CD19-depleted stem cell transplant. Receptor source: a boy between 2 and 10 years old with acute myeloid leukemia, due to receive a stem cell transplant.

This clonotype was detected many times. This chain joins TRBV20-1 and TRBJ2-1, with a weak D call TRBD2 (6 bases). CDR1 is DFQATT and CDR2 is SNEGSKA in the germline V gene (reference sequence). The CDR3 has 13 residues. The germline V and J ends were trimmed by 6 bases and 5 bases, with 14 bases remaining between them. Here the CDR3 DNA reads TGCAGTGCCCTTTCAACTAGCAACAATGAGCAGTTCTTC. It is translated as CSALSTSNNEQFF.

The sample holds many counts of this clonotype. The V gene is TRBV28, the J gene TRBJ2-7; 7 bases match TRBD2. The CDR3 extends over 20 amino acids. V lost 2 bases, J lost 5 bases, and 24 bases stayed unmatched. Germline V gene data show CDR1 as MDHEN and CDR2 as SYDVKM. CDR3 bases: TGTGCCAGCAGTTTACCCAGATGGGACTCGCCGGGACTACGAAGAGACGAGCAGTACTTC. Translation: CASSLPRWDSPGLRRDEQYF.

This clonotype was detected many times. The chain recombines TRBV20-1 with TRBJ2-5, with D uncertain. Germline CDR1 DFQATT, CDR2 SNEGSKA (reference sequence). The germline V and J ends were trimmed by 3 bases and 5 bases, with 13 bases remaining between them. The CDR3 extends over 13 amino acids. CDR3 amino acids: CSASYDDPETQYF. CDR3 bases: TGCAGTGCTAGTTACGACGACCCGGAGACCCAGTACTTC.

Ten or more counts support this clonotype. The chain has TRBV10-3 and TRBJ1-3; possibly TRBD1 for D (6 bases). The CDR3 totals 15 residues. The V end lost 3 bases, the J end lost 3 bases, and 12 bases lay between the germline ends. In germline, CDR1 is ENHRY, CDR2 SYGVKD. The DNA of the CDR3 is TGTGCCATCAGTGATTCAGGGGTCTTTGGAAACACCATATATTTT. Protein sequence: CAISDSGVFGNTIYF.

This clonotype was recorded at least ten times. CDR3 in DNA: TGCGCCAGCCAGGTTAGCTCTGGGGCCAACGTCCTGACTTTC. The encoded protein is CASQVSSGANVLTF. The V call is TRBV5-1, the J call TRBJ2-6; no definite D call. Germline assignment: CDR1 SGHRS and CDR2 YFSETQ. The CDR3 contains 14 residues. V lost 7 bases and J lost 0, with 8 bases in between.

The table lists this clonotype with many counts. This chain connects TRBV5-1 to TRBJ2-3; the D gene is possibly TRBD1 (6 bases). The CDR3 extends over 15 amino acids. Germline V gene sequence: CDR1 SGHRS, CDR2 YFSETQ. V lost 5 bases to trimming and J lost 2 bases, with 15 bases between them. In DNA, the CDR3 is TGCGCCAGCAGTTATCTGACAGGCGACACAGATACGCAGTATTTT. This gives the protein CASSYLTGDTDTQYF.

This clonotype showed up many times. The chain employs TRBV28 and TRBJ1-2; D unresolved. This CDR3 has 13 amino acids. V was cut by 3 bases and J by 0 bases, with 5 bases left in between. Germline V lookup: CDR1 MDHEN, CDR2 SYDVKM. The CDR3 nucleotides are TGTGCCAGCAGTTTTTCAGCTAACTATGGCTACACCTTC. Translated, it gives CASSFSANYGYTF.

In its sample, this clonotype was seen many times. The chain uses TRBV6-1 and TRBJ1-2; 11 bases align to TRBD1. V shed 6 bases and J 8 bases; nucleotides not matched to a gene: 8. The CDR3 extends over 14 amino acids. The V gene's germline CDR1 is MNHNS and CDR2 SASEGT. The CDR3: CASSATGTGGGYTF. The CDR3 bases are TGTGCCAGCAGCGCAACCGGGACAGGGGGAGGCTACACCTTC.

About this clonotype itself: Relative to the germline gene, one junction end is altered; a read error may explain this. The CDR3 DNA follows: TGCACCAGCAGCCAACCCTTTCCGGACAGCTCTTATCAGCCCCAGCATTTT. This translates into CTSSQPFPDSSYQPQHF. J is TRBJ1-5 and V is TRBV4-1; possibly TRBD1 for D (6 bases). Looked up from germline, CDR1 is MGHRA and CDR2 is YSYEKL. The CDR3 has 17 amino acids.

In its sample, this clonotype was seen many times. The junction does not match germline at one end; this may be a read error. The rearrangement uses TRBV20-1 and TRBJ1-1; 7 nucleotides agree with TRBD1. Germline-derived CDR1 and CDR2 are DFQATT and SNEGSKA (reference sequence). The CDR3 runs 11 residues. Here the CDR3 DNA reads TGCAGTGCAAGAGAGGACAGGGAAGCTTTCTTT. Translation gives CSAREDREAFF.

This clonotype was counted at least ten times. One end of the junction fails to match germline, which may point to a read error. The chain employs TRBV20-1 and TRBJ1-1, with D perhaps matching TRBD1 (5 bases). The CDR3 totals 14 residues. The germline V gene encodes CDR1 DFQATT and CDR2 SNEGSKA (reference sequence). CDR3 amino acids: CNARESTVPTEAFF. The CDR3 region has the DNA TGCAATGCTAGAGAATCGACAGTGCCCACTGAAGCTTTCTTT.

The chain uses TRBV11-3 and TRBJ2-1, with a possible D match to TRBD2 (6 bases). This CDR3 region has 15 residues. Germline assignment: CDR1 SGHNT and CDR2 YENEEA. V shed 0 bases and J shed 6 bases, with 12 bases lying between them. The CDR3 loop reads CASSLDSRGGNEQFF. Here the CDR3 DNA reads TGTGCCAGCAGCTTAGATTCTAGGGGAGGCAATGAGCAGTTCTTC.

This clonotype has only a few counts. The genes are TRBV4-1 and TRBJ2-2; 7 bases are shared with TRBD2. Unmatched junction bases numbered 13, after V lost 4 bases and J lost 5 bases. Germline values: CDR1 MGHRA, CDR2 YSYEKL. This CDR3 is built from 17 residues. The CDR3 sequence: CASSPAGRGEGTGELFF. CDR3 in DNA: TGCGCCAGCAGCCCTGCGGGACGGGGGGAGGGGACCGGGGAGCTGTTTTTT.

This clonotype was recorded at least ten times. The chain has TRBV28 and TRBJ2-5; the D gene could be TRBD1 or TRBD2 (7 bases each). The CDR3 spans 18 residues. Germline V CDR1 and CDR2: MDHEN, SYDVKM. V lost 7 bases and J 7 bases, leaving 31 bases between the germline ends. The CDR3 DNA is TGTGCCAGCACCAGGGGGGGCCCCAGGGGTACGATCAGTTGGACCCAGTACTTC. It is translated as CASTRGGPRGTISWTQYF. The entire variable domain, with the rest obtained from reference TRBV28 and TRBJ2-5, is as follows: DVKVTQSSRYLVKRTGEKVFLECVQDMDHENMFWYRQDPGLGLRLIYFSYDVKMKEKGDIPEGYSVSREKKERFSLILESASTNQTSMYLCASTRGGPRGTISWTQYFGPGTRLLVL.

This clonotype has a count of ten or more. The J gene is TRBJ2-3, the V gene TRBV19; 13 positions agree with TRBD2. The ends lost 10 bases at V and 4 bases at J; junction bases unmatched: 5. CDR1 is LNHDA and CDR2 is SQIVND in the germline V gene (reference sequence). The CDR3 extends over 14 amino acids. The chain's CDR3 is CATTSGGNPDTQYF. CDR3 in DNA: TGTGCCACGACTAGCGGGGGGAACCCAGATACGCAGTATTTT.

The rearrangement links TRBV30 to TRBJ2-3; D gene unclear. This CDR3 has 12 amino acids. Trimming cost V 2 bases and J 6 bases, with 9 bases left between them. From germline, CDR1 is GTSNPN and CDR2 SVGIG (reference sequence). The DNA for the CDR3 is TGTGCCTGGAGTCGACCCATTGATACGCAGTATTTT. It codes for CAWSRPIDTQYF.

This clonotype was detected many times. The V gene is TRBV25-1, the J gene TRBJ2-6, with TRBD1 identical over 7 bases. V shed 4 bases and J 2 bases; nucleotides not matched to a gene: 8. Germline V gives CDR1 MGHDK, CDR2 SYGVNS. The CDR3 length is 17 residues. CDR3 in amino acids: CASSGIVQGAGANVLTF. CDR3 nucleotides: TGTGCCAGCAGTGGGATCGTGCAGGGGGCTGGGGCCAACGTCCTGACTTTC.

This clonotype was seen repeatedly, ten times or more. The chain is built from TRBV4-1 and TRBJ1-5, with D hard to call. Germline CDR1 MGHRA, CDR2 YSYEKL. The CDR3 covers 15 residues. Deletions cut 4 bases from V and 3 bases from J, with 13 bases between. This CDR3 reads CASSPHRESNQPQHF. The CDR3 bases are TGCGCCAGCAGCCCGCACCGGGAATCCAATCAGCCCCAGCATTTT.

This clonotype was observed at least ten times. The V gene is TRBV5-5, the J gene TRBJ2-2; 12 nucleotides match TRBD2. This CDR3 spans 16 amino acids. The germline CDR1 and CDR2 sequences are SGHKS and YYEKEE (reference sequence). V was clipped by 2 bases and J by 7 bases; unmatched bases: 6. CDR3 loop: CASSFRTSGKFGELFF. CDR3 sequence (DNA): TGTGCCAGCAGCTTTCGGACTAGCGGGAAGTTCGGGGAGCTGTTTTTT.

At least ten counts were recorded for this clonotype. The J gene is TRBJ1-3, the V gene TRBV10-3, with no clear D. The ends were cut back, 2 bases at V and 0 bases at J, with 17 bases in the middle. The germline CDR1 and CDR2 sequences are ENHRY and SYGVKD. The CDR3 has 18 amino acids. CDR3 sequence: CAISERRDRDNSGNTIYF. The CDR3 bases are TGTGCCATCAGTGAGAGAAGAGACCGGGATAACTCTGGAAACACCATATATTTT.